The next 11 T cell receptor beta chains were all read from a single sample in a study of Ad26.COV2.S vaccination and SARS-CoV-2 variants. Regarding treatment: about 20 received Ad26.COV2.S at low or high dose, single or two shots; several received placebo; per-sample allocation not given. The investigators took samples on day 63 after the first vaccine or placebo injection. Sequencing was performed with immunoSEQ multiplex PCR; in TCRdb, only in-frame clones are kept and a portion is missing. Seen here are over 400,000 clones, 92% observed once, and the top ten hold 1.5% to 2%. This specimen consisted of peripheral blood, obtained in a trial of Ad26.COV2.S vaccine versus placebo. All receptors come from a person between 18 and 65 years old who received the Ad26.COV2.S COVID-19 vaccine or a placebo.

Written as DNA, the CDR3 is TGTGCCAGCAGCTTAGTGGGAGACAGGTCGGATGGCTACACCTTC. Translated: CASSLVGDRSDGYTF. The V gene is TRBV11-3, the J gene TRBJ1-2; D possibly corresponds to TRBD1 (6 bases). The CDR3 sequence is 15 residues long. Germline-derived CDR1 and CDR2 are SGHNT and YENEEA. With 1 base removed from V and 6 bases from J, the gap between germline ends came to 15 bases.

This clone was seen only once. The chain recombines TRBV28 with TRBJ2-5; 8 bases fit TRBD2. Germline V CDR1 and CDR2: MDHEN, SYDVKM. The CDR3 runs 13 residues. The V gene end was trimmed by 3 bases and the J gene end by 4 bases; junction bases not matched to a gene: 1. The CDR3 DNA is TGTGCCAGCAGTTTCGGGGGGGGAGAGACCCAGTACTTC. It specifies CASSFGGGETQYF.

On this clone itself: The sample contains more than one DNA sequence encoding this CDR3. This chain uses TRBV27 with TRBJ2-3, with D perhaps TRBD2 (6 bases). The length of the CDR3 is 14 residues. The germline gives CDR1 MNHEY, CDR2 SMNVEV (reference sequence). Trimming left V 4 bases short and J 2 bases short, with 10 bases between. The CDR3 bases are TGTGCCAGCAGTTGGGGAGGTTCCACAGATACGCAGTATTTT. It translates to CASSWGGSTDTQYF.

The V call is TRBV7-6, the J call TRBJ2-1; D might be TRBD2 (6 bases). V was trimmed by 5 bases and J by 0 bases, leaving 11 bases between them. The CDR3 extends over 15 amino acids. CDR1 and CDR2 (germline): SGHVS, FNYEAQ. The CDR3 loop reads CASSGGESSYNEQFF. CDR3 coding DNA: TGTGCCAGCAGCGGCGGGGAAAGCTCCTACAATGAGCAGTTCTTC.

The chain couples TRBV28 to TRBJ1-6, with D tentatively TRBD1 (6 bases). The V end lost 5 bases, the J end lost 6 bases, and 11 bases lay between the germline ends. Germline V gene lookup returns CDR1 MDHEN and CDR2 SYDVKM. The CDR3 is 14 amino acids. The CDR3 DNA follows: TGTGCCAGCAGTACGGACAGCGGTAATTCACCCCTCCACTTT. It encodes CASSTDSGNSPLHF.

The rearrangement links TRBV19 to TRBJ2-7, with 9 bases aligning to TRBD1. The CDR3 totals 15 residues. V was clipped by 5 bases and J by 5 bases; unmatched bases: 10. From germline, CDR1 is LNHDA and CDR2 SQIVND (reference sequence). The CDR3 loop is CASSAPGTGKNEQYF. CDR3 DNA: TGTGCCAGTAGTGCTCCCGGGACAGGGAAGAACGAGCAGTACTTC.

The DNA for the CDR3 is TGTGCCAGCAATTGGGGACAGGGGCTGAAGCCCCAGCATTTT. Translated, it gives CASNWGQGLKPQHF. The chain uses TRBV28 and TRBJ1-5; 10 bases match TRBD1. Germline V gene lookup returns CDR1 MDHEN and CDR2 SYDVKM. The ends lost 7 bases at V and 8 bases at J; junction bases unmatched: 8. The length of the CDR3 is 14 residues.

The rearrangement links TRBV5-4 to TRBJ2-1; D is perhaps TRBD2 (6 bases). Germline V gene sequence: CDR1 SGHNT, CDR2 YYREEE (reference sequence). The CDR3 totals 15 residues. V dropped 3 bases and J dropped 5 bases, with 15 bases sitting between them. The CDR3 DNA sequence: TGTGCCAGCAGCTCTCAAAGGAGGGGTAACAATGAGCAGTTCTTC. It codes for CASSSQRRGNNEQFF.

The V and J genes are TRBV14 and TRBJ2-1, with D perhaps TRBD1 (6 bases). V gave up 4 bases and J gave up 7 bases, with 8 bases separating them. The CDR3 contains 12 residues. From germline, CDR1 is SGHDN and CDR2 FVKESK. The CDR3 loop is CASSLQGNEQFF. CDR3 in DNA: TGTGCCAGCAGCCTGCAGGGGAATGAGCAGTTCTTC.

CDR3 loop: CASSTGTGWYEQFF. The CDR3 coding sequence is TGTGCCAGTAGTACCGGGACAGGGTGGTATGAGCAGTTCTTC. This rearrangement joins TRBV19 to TRBJ2-1, with 9 bases aligning to TRBD1. The CDR3 runs to 14 residues. Trimming cost V 4 bases and J 8 bases; bases outside gene matches: 6. Germline V gives CDR1 LNHDA, CDR2 SQIVND (reference sequence).

V and J are TRBV19 and TRBJ1-5; D remains unclear. Germline values: CDR1 LNHDA, CDR2 SQIVND (reference sequence). The V and J ends lost 5 bases and 4 bases respectively, with 12 bases between them. CDR3 length: 14 amino acids. CDR3 in amino acids: CASSLAGSNQPQHF. DNA for the CDR3: TGTGCCAGTAGTTTGGCCGGGTCAAATCAGCCCCAGCATTTT.